This T cell receptor (beta chain) was profiled in a study of beta chain features in type 1 diabetes. On this clone: Its cognate antigen is unknown.

This CDR3 comprises 15 residues. The V gene lost 3 bases and the J gene lost 7 bases, with 18 bases spanning the gap. Germline loops: CDR1 KGHSH, CDR2 LQKENI. Study outcomes and limitations: The similarity of naive, central memory and Treg TCRB repertoires appeared greater among patients than among healthy donors. Significant though moderate, a shortening of TCRB CDR3s appeared in all four CD4+ subsets of Type 1 diabetes patients. The study notes PCR might favor shorter templates equally in patients and controls.

Expressed TCRB transcripts were sequenced after all isolated RNA was converted to cDNA. The repertoire was sequenced with immunoSEQ multiplex PCR; TCRdb's copy has only in-frame clones and lacks some. Among around 180,000 clones listed, less than 10% were seen once. Sequenced sample: central memory CD4+ T cells from blood. This chain joins TRBV18 and TRBJ1-1; perhaps TRBD1 as D (5 bases). The clonotype comes from a man between 18 and 29 years old with type 1 diabetes. The CDR3 region is CASSPQRDFGSEAFF. The DNA for the CDR3 is TGTGCCAGCTCACCTCAGAGGGACTTCGGGAGTGAAGCTTTCTTT.